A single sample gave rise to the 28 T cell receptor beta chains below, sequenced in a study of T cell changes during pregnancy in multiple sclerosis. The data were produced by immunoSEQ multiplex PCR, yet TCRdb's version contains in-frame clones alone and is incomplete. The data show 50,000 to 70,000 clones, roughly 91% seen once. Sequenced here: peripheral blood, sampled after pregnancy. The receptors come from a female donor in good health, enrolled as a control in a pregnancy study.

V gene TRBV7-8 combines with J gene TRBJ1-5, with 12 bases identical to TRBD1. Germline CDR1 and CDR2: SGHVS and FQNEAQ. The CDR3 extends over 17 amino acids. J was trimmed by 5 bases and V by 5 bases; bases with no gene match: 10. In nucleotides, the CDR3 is TGTGCCAGCAGCCCGGGCCCGGGACAGGGGGCATATCAGCCCCAGCATTTT. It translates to CASSPGPGQGAYQPQHF.

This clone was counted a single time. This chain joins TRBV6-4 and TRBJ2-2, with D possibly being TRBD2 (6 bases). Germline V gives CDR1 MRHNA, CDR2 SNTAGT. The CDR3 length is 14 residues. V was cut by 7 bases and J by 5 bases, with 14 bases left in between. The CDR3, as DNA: TGTGCCAGCACCCGGCAGGGAGGAACCGGGGAGCTGTTTTTT. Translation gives CASTRQGGTGELFF.

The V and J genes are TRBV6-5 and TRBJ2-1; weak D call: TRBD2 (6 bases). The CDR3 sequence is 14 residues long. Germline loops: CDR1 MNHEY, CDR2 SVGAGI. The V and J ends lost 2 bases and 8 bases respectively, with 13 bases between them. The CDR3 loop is CASSYAAGRYEQFF. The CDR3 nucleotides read TGTGCCAGCAGTTACGCGGCGGGGAGATATGAGCAGTTCTTC.

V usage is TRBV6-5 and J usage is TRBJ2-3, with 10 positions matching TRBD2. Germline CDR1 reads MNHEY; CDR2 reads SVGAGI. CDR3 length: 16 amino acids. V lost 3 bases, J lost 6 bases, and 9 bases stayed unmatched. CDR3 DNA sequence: TGTGCCAGCAGTTATGAGCCTAGCGGGGGCGGGGATACGCAGTATTTT. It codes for CASSYEPSGGGDTQYF.

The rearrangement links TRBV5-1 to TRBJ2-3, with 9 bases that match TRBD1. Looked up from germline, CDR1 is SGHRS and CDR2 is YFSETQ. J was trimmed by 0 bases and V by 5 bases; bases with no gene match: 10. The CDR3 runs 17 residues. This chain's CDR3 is CASRSGQGSSSTDTQYF. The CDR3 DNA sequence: TGCGCCAGCAGGTCGGGACAGGGCTCTTCTAGCACAGATACGCAGTATTTT. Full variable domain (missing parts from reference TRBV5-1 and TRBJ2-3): KAGVTQTPRYLIKTRGQQVTLSCSPISGHRSVSWYQQTPGQGLQFLFEYFSETQRNKGNFPGRFSGRQFSNSRSEMNVSTLELGDSALYLCASRSGQGSSSTDTQYFGPGTRLTVL.

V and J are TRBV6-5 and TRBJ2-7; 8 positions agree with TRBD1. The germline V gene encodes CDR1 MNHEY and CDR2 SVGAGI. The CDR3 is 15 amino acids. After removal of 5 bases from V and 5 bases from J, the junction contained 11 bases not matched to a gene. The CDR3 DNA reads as TGTGCCAGCAGTCTCACCCAGGACAGGGACGACGAGCAGTACTTC. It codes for CASSLTQDRDDEQYF.

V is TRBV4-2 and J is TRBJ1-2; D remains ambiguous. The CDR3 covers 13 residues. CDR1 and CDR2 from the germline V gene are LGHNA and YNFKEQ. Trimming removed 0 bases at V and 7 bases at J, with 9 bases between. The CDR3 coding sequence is TGTGCCAGCAGCCAAGAAAGGGAGAGTGGCTACACCTTC. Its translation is CASSQERESGYTF.

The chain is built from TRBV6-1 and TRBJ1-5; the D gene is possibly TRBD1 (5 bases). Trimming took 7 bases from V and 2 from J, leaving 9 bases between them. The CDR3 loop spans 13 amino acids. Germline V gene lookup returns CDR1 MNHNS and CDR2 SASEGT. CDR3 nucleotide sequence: TGTGCCAGCACTCAGGGTGGCAATCAGCCCCAGCATTTT. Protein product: CASTQGGNQPQHF.

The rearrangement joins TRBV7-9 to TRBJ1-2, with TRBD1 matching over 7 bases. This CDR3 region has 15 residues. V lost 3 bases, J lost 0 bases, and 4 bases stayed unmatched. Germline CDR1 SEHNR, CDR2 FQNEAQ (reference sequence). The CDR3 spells CASSFEDRSNYGYTF. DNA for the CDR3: TGTGCCAGCAGCTTTGAGGACAGGTCTAACTATGGCTACACCTTC.

For the CDR3, the DNA is TGTGCCAGTAGTCCGCTGGGAGATAAGGAAAAACTGTTTTTT. Its protein product is CASSPLGDKEKLFF. This chain links TRBV19 with TRBJ1-4; D call uncertain. Germline V lookup: CDR1 LNHDA, CDR2 SQIVND (reference sequence). This CDR3 contains 14 residues. V was clipped by 5 bases and J by 8 bases, with 15 bases between them.

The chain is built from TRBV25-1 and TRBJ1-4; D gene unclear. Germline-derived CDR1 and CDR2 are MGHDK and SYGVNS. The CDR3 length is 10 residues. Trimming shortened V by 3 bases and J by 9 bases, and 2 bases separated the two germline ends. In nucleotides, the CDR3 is TGTGCCAGCAGTGATAAAAAACTGTTTTTT. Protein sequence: CASSDKKLFF.

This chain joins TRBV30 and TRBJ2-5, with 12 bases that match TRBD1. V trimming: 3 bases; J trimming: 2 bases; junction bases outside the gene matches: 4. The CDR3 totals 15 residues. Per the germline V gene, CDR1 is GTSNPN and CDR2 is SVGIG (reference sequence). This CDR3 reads CAWSGDRGPQETQYF. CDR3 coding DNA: TGTGCCTGGAGCGGGGACAGGGGGCCACAAGAGACCCAGTACTTC.

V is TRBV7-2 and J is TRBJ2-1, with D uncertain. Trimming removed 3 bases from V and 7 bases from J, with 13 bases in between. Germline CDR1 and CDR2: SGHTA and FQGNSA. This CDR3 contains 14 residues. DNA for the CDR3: TGTGCCAGCAGCTTTCCAGGTATCTTGAATGAGCAGTTCTTC. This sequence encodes CASSFPGILNEQFF.

Written as DNA, the CDR3 is TGCGCCAGAAACCGGGACAGGGGGCGGTTTAACTATGGCTACACCTTC. Protein sequence: CARNRDRGRFNYGYTF. This rearrangement joins TRBV10-1 to TRBJ1-2; 12 bases fit TRBD1. V lost 9 bases and J lost 1; bases outside the gene matches: 9. Germline CDR1 reads WNHNN; CDR2 reads SYGVQD (reference sequence). This CDR3 contains 16 residues.

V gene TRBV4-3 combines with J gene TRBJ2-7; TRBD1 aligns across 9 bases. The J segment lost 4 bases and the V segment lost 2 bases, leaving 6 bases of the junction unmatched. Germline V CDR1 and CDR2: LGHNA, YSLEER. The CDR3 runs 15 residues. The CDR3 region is CASSQPGQGHYEQYF. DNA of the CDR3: TGCGCCAGCAGCCAACCGGGACAGGGACATTACGAGCAGTACTTC.

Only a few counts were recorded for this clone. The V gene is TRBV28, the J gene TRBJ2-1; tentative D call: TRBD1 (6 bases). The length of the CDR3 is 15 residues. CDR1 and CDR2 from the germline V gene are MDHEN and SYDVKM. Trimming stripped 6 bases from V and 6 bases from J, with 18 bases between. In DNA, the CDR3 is TGTGCCAGCAGCCAAACAGGGAAGGCCCGCAATGAGCAGTTCTTC. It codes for CASSQTGKARNEQFF.

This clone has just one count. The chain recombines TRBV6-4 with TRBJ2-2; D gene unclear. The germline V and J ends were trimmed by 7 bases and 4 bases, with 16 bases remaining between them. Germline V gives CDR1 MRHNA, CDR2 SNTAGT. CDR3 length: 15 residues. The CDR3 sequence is CASKRDRLGTGELFF. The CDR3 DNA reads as TGTGCCAGCAAACGTGATCGTCTAGGCACCGGGGAGCTGTTTTTT.

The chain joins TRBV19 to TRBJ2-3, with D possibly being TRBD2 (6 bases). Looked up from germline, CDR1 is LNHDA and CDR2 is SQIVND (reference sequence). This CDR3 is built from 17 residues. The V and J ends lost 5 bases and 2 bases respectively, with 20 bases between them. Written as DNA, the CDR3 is TGTGCCAGTAGTTCCCACGGGGGAGTTAAACTCACAGATACGCAGTATTTT. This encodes CASSSHGGVKLTDTQYF. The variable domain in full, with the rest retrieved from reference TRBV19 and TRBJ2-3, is DGGITQSPKYLFRKEGQNVTLSCEQNLNHDAMYWYRQDPGQGLRLIYYSQIVNDFQKGDIAEGYSVSREKKESFPLTVTSAQKNPTAFYLCASSSHGGVKLTDTQYFGPGTRLTVL.

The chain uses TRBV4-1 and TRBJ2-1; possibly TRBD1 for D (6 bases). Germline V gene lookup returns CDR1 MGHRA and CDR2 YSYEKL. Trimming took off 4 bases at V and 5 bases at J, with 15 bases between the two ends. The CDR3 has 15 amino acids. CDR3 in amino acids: CASSPGAYGNNEQFF. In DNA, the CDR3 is TGCGCCAGCAGCCCAGGGGCATATGGTAACAATGAGCAGTTCTTC.

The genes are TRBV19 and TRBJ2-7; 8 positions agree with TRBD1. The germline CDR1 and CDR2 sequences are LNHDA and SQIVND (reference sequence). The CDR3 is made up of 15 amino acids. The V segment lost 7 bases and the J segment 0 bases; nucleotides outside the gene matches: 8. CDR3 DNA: TGTGCCAGTAACGGTTACAGGGGGAGCTCCTACGAGCAGTACTTC. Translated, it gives CASNGYRGSSYEQYF.

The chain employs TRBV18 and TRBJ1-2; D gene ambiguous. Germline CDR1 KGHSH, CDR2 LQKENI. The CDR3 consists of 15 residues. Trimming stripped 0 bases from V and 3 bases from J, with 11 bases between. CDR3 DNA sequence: TGTGCCAGCTCACCACCGGCCGGGTGGGACTATGGCTACACCTTC. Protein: CASSPPAGWDYGYTF.

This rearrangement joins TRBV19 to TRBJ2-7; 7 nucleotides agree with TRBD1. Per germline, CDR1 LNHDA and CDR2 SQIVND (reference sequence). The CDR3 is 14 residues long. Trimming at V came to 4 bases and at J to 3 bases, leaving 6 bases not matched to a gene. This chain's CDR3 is CASSTQTGIYEQYF. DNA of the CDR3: TGTGCCAGTAGTACTCAGACAGGGATCTACGAGCAGTACTTC.

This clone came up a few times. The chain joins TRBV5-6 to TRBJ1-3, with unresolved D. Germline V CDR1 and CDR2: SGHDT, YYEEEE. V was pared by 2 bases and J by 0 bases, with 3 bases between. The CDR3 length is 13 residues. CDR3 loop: CASSFISGNTIYF. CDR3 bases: TGTGCCAGCAGCTTTATCTCTGGAAACACCATATATTTT.

Here the CDR3 DNA reads TGTGCCAGCAGCGAGACGGGACAGGAAATTTCACCCCTCCACTTT. It yields the protein CASSETGQEISPLHF. V is TRBV11-2 and J is TRBJ1-6; 8 nucleotides match TRBD1. In germline, CDR1 is SGHAT, CDR2 FQNNGV. V shed 5 bases and J 9 bases; nucleotides not matched to a gene: 9. The CDR3 runs 15 residues.

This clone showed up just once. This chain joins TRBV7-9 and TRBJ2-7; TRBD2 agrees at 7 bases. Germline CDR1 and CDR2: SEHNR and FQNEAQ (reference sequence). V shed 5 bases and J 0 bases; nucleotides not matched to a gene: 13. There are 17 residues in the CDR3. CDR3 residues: CASSPTPGTTSSYEQYF. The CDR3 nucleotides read TGTGCCAGCAGCCCCACTCCCGGGACTACGAGCTCCTACGAGCAGTACTTC.

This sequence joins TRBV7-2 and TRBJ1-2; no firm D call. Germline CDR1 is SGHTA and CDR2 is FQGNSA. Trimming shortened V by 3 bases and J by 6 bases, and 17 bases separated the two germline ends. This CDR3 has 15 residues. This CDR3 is CASSFQMAPTHGYTF. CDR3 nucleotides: TGTGCCAGCAGCTTTCAGATGGCCCCCACACATGGCTACACCTTC.

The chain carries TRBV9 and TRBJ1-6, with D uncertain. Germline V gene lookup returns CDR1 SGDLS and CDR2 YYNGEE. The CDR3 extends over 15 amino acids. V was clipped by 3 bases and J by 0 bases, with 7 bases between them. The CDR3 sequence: CASSEQSSYNSPLHF. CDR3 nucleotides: TGTGCCAGCAGCGAACAAAGCTCCTATAATTCACCCCTCCACTTT.

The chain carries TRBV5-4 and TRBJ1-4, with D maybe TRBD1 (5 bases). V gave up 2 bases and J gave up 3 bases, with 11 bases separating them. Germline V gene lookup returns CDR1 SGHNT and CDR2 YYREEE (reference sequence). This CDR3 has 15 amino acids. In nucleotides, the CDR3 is TGTGCCAGCAGCTTCTTCAGGGAAGCTAATGAAAAACTGTTTTTT. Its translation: CASSFFREANEKLFF. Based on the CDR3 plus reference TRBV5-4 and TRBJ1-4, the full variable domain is ETGVTQSPTHLIKTRGQQVTLRCSSQSGHNTVSWYQQALGQGPQFIFQYYREEENGRGNFPPRFSGLQFPNYSSELNVNALELDDSALYLCASSFFREANEKLFFGSGTQLSVL.